There are a few counts of the clone carrying this T cell receptor beta chain. Antigen unknown. Each CDR3 protein gets one entry after TCRdb re-called the reads with MiXCR. Of about 440,000 distinct CDR3 sequences listed, roughly a third were seen once; the top ten hold roughly an eighth. This record comes from a study of T cell repertoires in cytomegalovirus infection. Study background: Public TCR beta signatures provided an indication of both CMV infection and a matching HLA type. Findings and caveats of the study: Cumulative frequency (of public TCR beta family members) identified carriers of CMV plus the relevant HLA.

In germline, CDR1 is ENHRY, CDR2 SYGVKD. The length of the CDR3 is 14 residues. V was clipped by 0 bases and J by 1 base, with 5 bases between them. Sequencing input: PBMCs. The sequence was collected from a human donor in good health (CMV status not recorded). Some clones in this sample may be carry-over from other donors' samples. The rearrangement joins TRBV10-3 to TRBJ2-3; TRBD2 is a possible D gene (5 bases). The CDR3 sequence: CAISESRGTDTQYF. The CDR3 coding sequence is TGTGCCATCAGTGAGTCGAGGGGCACAGATACGCAGTATTTT.